At least ten counts were recorded for the clone carrying this TCR beta chain. The antigen is not known. As to time point: newly diagnosed GD, antithyroid drugs for less than 3 months. The TCR library used RNA extracted from PBMCs. EDTA tubes were used for drawing 8.5 to 9.5 milliliters of peripheral blood. CDR3 length: 12 residues. V dropped 6 bases and J dropped 5 bases, with 10 bases sitting between them. Germline assignment: CDR1 MDHEN and CDR2 SYDVKM. The sample comes from a study of regulatory T cells in long-lasting Graves disease. In building TCR beta libraries, iRepertoire HTBI primers were used together with Arm-PCR of CDR3 regions. Using its own MiXCR run on the multiplex PCR reads, TCRdb lists one record per CDR3 protein. This table holds 360,000 or so distinct CDR3 sequences, 16% found once. Study-level results: Few sampled subjects may have lowered accuracy.

The same sample was also used in a study of T cells in Graves' hyperthyroidism and ophthalmopathy. That source notes: The HTBI set primed first-round TCR CDR3 RT-PCR.

The genes are TRBV28 and TRBJ1-1; D gene ambiguous. Source: peripheral blood mononuclear cells (PBMCs), taken at new diagnosis, from a patient treated with antithyroid drugs. This receptor was taken from a man in his forties with Graves disease. The CDR3 spells CASSRYFTEAFF. CDR3 DNA sequence: TGTGCCAGCAGCCGGTATTTTACTGAAGCTTTCTTT. Together with reference TRBV28 and TRBJ1-1, the CDR3 gives the full variable domain: DVKVTQSSRYLVKRTGEKVFLECVQDMDHENMFWYRQDPGLGLRLIYFSYDVKMKEKGDIPEGYSVSREKKERFSLILESASTNQTSMYLCASSRYFTEAFFGQGTRLTVV.